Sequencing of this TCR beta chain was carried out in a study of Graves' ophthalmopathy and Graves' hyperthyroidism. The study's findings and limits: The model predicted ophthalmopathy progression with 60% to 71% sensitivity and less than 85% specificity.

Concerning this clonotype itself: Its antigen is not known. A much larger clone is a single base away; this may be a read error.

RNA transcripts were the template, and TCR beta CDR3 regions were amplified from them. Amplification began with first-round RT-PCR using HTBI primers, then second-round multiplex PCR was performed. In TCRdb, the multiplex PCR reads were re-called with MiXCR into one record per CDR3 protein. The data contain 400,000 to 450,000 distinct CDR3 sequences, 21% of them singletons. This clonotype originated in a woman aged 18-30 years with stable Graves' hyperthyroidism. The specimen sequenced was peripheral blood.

Here the CDR3 DNA reads TGTGCCAGCAGTTTTGTGGGGACAGGGTCCTACGAGCAGTACTTC. It codes for CASSFVGTGSYEQYF. The V gene is TRBV28, the J gene TRBJ2-7; 9 nucleotides match TRBD1. This CDR3 has 15 amino acids. The germline V gene has CDR1 MDHEN and CDR2 SYDVKM. J was trimmed by 1 base and V by 3 bases; bases with no gene match: 4.